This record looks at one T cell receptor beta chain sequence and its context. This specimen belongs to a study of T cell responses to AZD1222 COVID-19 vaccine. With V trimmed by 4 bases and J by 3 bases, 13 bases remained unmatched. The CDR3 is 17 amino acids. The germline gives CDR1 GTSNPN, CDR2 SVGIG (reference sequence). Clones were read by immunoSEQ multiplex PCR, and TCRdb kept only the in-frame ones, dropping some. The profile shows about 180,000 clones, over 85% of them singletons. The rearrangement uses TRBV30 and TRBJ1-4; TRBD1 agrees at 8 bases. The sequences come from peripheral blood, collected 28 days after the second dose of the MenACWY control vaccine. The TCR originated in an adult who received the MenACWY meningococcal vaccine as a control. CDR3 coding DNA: TGTGCCTGGACTAGGGCAGGGGGCGGGTCGGCTAATGAAAAACTGTTTTTT. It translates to CAWTRAGGGSANEKLFF.